These 29 T cell receptor beta chains came from one sample sequenced in a study of Graves' ophthalmopathy and Graves' hyperthyroidism. The authors amplified TCR beta CDR3 regions, and they did so from RNA transcripts for repertoire sequencing. An initial RT-PCR round employing HTBI primers preceded a second-round multiplex PCR. From the multiplex PCR reads, TCRdb called clonotypes with MiXCR, one entry per CDR3 protein. The sample shows fewer than 350,000 distinct CDR3 sequences, around a sixth of them seen only once. Sequenced material: peripheral blood. These receptors all stem from an adult man with Graves' ophthalmopathy.

V usage is TRBV3-1 and J usage is TRBJ1-1, with D uncertain. The CDR3 has 15 amino acids. V lost 1 base, J lost 5 bases, and 14 bases lay in between. Germline values: CDR1 LGHDT, CDR2 YNNKEL (reference sequence). The CDR3 nucleotides are TGTGCCAGCAGCCAAGTACGCCTAACCAGAACTGAAGCTTTCTTT. Translation gives CASSQVRLTRTEAFF.

At least ten counts were recorded for this clonotype. The chain carries TRBV5-5 and TRBJ2-7, with TRBD2 identical over 15 bases. The germline V gene encodes CDR1 SGHKS and CDR2 YYEKEE (reference sequence). CDR3 size: 16 residues. V was pared by 4 bases and J by 3 bases, with 5 bases of the junction left unmatched. The CDR3 region is CASSPGLAGGVYEQYF. In DNA form, the CDR3 reads TGTGCCAGCAGCCCCGGACTAGCGGGGGGGGTCTACGAGCAGTACTTC.

This clonotype was seen ten or more times. The chain joins TRBV6-1 to TRBJ2-7, with TRBD2 identical over 11 bases. The CDR3 consists of 15 residues. Losses at the gene ends were 3 bases for V and 2 bases for J; bases not matched to a gene: 3. CDR1 is MNHNS and CDR2 is SASEGT in the germline V gene. For the CDR3, the DNA is TGTGCCAGCAGTGAGACTAGCGGGAATGCCTACGAGCAGTACTTC. Translating it yields CASSETSGNAYEQYF.

This clonotype was seen just once. The chain carries TRBV2 and TRBJ2-5, with 11 bases fitting TRBD2. V lost 5 bases to trimming and J lost 5 bases; unmatched junction nucleotides: 4. Germline V CDR1 and CDR2: SNHLY, FYNNEI. The CDR3 contains 14 residues. The CDR3 sequence is CASSPTSGTETQYF. CDR3 DNA sequence: TGTGCCAGCAGTCCGACTAGCGGGACGGAGACCCAGTACTTC. The full variable domain, in which reference TRBV2 and TRBJ2-5 provide the parts outside the CDR3, is EPEVTQTPSHQVTQMGQEVILRCVPISNHLYFYWYRQILGQKVEFLVSFYNNEISEKSEIFDDQFSVERPDGSNFTLKIRSTKLEDSAMYFCASSPTSGTETQYFGPGTRLLVL.

The gene calls are TRBV6-1 and TRBJ2-2; TRBD1 aligns across 11 bases. This CDR3 is built from 15 residues. V lost 5 bases and J lost 7; bases outside the gene matches: 6. Germline V gives CDR1 MNHNS, CDR2 SASEGT. This CDR3 is CASSLGQGEVGELFF. The CDR3 DNA is TGTGCCAGCAGTCTGGGACAGGGGGAGGTCGGGGAGCTGTTTTTT.

This clonotype appeared many times. The chain couples TRBV11-2 to TRBJ2-7; D might be TRBD2 (6 bases). The CDR3 loop spans 15 amino acids. The V gene's germline CDR1 is SGHAT and CDR2 FQNNGV. Deletions cut 1 base from V and 3 bases from J, with 13 bases between. The CDR3 reads CASSLVASVSYEQYF. CDR3 bases: TGTGCCAGCAGCTTAGTGGCTAGCGTGAGCTACGAGCAGTACTTC.

This clonotype was detected ten times or more. The chain recombines TRBV6-2 or TRBV6-3 with TRBJ2-5; D not resolved. V was clipped by 7 bases and J by 3 bases, with 12 bases between them. From germline, CDR1 is MNHEY and CDR2 SVGEGT. CDR3 length: 13 amino acids. The CDR3 loop is CASNRPVKETQYF. Here the CDR3 DNA reads TGTGCCAGCAACCGGCCGGTCAAAGAGACCCAGTACTTC.

This clonotype has more than one count but fewer than ten. This may be a read error: a much more frequent sequence differs by one nucleotide. The V gene is TRBV4-2, the J gene TRBJ2-2; D uncertain. The CDR3 has 15 amino acids. Germline CDR1 reads LGHNA; CDR2 reads YNFKEQ. The CDR3 spells CVSSQEGRNTGELFF. CDR3 nucleotide sequence: TGTGTCAGCAGCCAAGAAGGTCGTAACACCGGGGAGCTGTTTTTT.

Remarks on this clonotype: One end of the junction is discordant with germline, which a read error may explain. The gene calls are TRBV20-1 and TRBJ1-6; D remains unclear. Per germline, CDR1 DFQATT and CDR2 SNEGSKA (reference sequence). The CDR3 covers 16 residues. The CDR3 DNA reads as TGCAGCGCTACTAGGGAGCACAGCTCCTATAATTCACCCCTCCACTTT. Translation: CSATREHSSYNSPLHF.

This clonotype has at least ten counts. The chain recombines TRBV9 with TRBJ1-2, with a weak D call TRBD1 (6 bases). The length of the CDR3 is 13 residues. Germline V gene lookup returns CDR1 SGDLS and CDR2 YYNGEE. The V end lost 0 bases, the J end lost 8 bases, and 11 bases lay between the germline ends. CDR3 in amino acids: CASSVAQGHGYTF. The DNA of the CDR3 is TGTGCCAGCAGCGTAGCGCAGGGGCACGGCTACACCTTC. The variable domain in full, completed from reference TRBV9 and TRBJ1-2, reads DSGVTQTPKHLITATGQRVTLRCSPRSGDLSVYWYQQSLDQGLQFLIQYYNGEERAKGNILERFSAQQFPDLHSELNLSSLELGDSALYFCASSVAQGHGYTFGSGTRLTVV.

This clonotype was seen only once. One end of the junction varies from germline; a read error may be responsible. The V call is TRBV6-1, the J call TRBJ1-2; D is ambiguous. Germline CDR1 is MNHNS and CDR2 is SASEGT. The CDR3 runs to 12 residues. The CDR3 DNA sequence: TGTGCCAGCAGAGACCTGGTCTATGGCTACATCTTC. As protein: CASRDLVYGYIF.

Of note for this clonotype: Given a much more abundant clone one base away, this may be a read error. This chain links TRBV7-9 with TRBJ1-2, with TRBD1 matching 9 bases. CDR3 length equals 15 residues. Germline V gives CDR1 SEHNR, CDR2 FQNEAQ (reference sequence). The CDR3 loop is CVSSLLRTGVNGYTF. The CDR3 bases are TGTGTCAGCAGCTTACTTAGGACAGGGGTTAATGGCTACACCTTC.

This clonotype showed up many times. This chain uses TRBV28 with TRBJ2-2; TRBD2 agrees at 10 bases. Germline V gene data show CDR1 as MDHEN and CDR2 as SYDVKM. The CDR3 covers 19 residues. The junction had 12 bases not matched to a gene; V was cut back by 2 bases and J by 3 bases. The CDR3: CASSLHLAGVVLDTGELFF. In DNA, the CDR3 is TGTGCCAGCAGTTTACATCTAGCGGGAGTTGTTCTCGACACCGGGGAGCTGTTTTTT.

This clonotype has ten or more counts. This chain connects TRBV24-1 to TRBJ2-3; no firm D call. The CDR3 consists of 15 residues. The V end was cut by 3 bases, the J end by 4 bases, with 13 bases between. Germline loops: CDR1 KGHDR, CDR2 SFDVKD. The CDR3 spells CATSDPVRAPDTQYF. The CDR3 nucleotides read TGTGCCACCAGTGATCCCGTCCGGGCCCCAGATACGCAGTATTTT.

The table lists this clonotype with many counts. The rearrangement joins TRBV5-1 to TRBJ2-5; maybe TRBD2 (5 bases). Germline V gene sequence: CDR1 SGHRS, CDR2 YFSETQ. The CDR3 spans 14 residues. With 2 bases removed from V and 5 bases from J, the gap between germline ends came to 13 bases. CDR3 region: CASSFDAPGETQYF. CDR3 in DNA: TGCGCCAGCAGCTTTGACGCACCGGGGGAGACCCAGTACTTC.

There are many counts of this clonotype. V and J are TRBV20-1 and TRBJ2-4; D may be TRBD2 (6 bases). The CDR3 covers 11 residues. Germline loops: CDR1 DFQATT, CDR2 SNEGSKA (reference sequence). In DNA, the CDR3 is TGCAGCGCCGGGACTAAAAACATTCAGTACTTC. Its protein product is CSAGTKNIQYF.

There are many counts of this clonotype. V and J are TRBV6-1 and TRBJ2-2; TRBD2 matches 14 bases. V dropped 5 bases and J dropped 0; count of bases not matched to a gene: 8. CDR1 MNHNS and CDR2 SASEGT come from the germline V gene. The CDR3 is 19 residues long. CDR3 sequence: CASSKRLAGGLTNTGELFF. The CDR3 nucleotides read TGTGCCAGCAGTAAGCGACTAGCGGGAGGGTTAACGAACACCGGGGAGCTGTTTTTT.

In this sample, this clonotype turned up many times. J is TRBJ2-2 and V is TRBV28; 10 nucleotides agree with TRBD2. The CDR3 totals 16 residues. V was pared by 6 bases and J by 5 bases, with 9 bases of the junction left unmatched. Per the germline V gene, CDR1 is MDHEN and CDR2 is SYDVKM. In DNA form, the CDR3 reads TGTGCCAGCAGCCCGGGGACTAGCGAGCGGACCGGGGAGCTGTTTTTT. Translated, it gives CASSPGTSERTGELFF.

This clonotype showed up many times. As DNA, the CDR3 is TGTGCCAGCAGTGATCCCTGGGAGACCCAGTACTTC. Translating it yields CASSDPWETQYF. V gene TRBV2 combines with J gene TRBJ2-5; D gene uncertain. V dropped 3 bases and J dropped 5 bases, with 7 bases sitting between them. The CDR3 extends over 12 amino acids. Germline V gives CDR1 SNHLY, CDR2 FYNNEI. Full variable domain (outside the CDR3, taken from reference TRBV2 and TRBJ2-5): EPEVTQTPSHQVTQMGQEVILRCVPISNHLYFYWYRQILGQKVEFLVSFYNNEISEKSEIFDDQFSVERPDGSNFTLKIRSTKLEDSAMYFCASSDPWETQYFGPGTRLLVL.

This clonotype has at least ten counts. This chain connects TRBV13 to TRBJ2-7; 9 bases agree with TRBD1. V lost 5 bases to trimming and J lost 3 bases; unmatched junction nucleotides: 5. The CDR3 spans 14 residues. Germline CDR1 reads PRHDT; CDR2 reads FYEKMQ (reference sequence). For the CDR3, the DNA is TGTGCCAGCAGCGCCCGGGACAGGGTCTACGAGCAGTACTTC. This codes for CASSARDRVYEQYF.

The rearrangement uses TRBV20-1 and TRBJ1-5, with a tentative D call TRBD1 (5 bases). CDR1 DFQATT and CDR2 SNEGSKA come from the germline V gene (reference sequence). V was clipped by 5 bases and J by 7 bases, with 15 bases between them. This CDR3 has 13 residues. CDR3 loop: CSAGGDGGQPQHF. The DNA for the CDR3 is TGCAGTGCTGGGGGGGACGGAGGGCAGCCCCAGCATTTT.

This clonotype was observed at least ten times. This sequence joins TRBV7-2 and TRBJ1-2; weak D call: TRBD1 (5 bases). The CDR3 spans 14 residues. Germline-derived CDR1 and CDR2 are SGHTA and FQGNSA. Trimming shortened V by 2 bases and J by 5 bases, and 12 bases separated the two germline ends. DNA of the CDR3: TGTGCCAGCAGCTTACGGGACTCCAAATATGGCTACACCTTC. Encoded protein: CASSLRDSKYGYTF.

The table lists this clonotype with many counts. This chain joins TRBV7-2 and TRBJ2-5; the match to TRBD2 covers 7 bases. Germline CDR1 is SGHTA and CDR2 is FQGNSA. After removal of 2 bases from V and 3 bases from J, the junction contained 15 bases not matched to a gene. The CDR3 loop spans 18 amino acids. CDR3 sequence reads: CASSLRSHLAGREETQYF. As DNA, the CDR3 is TGTGCCAGCAGCTTACGCTCGCACCTGGCAGGGAGGGAAGAGACCCAGTACTTC.

This clonotype was observed at least ten times. J is TRBJ2-2 and V is TRBV19; D may be TRBD1 (5 bases). This CDR3 is 12 amino acids long. CDR1 is LNHDA and CDR2 is SQIVND in the germline V gene (reference sequence). V lost 5 bases and J lost 6, with 7 bases in between. CDR3 protein: CASSQGPGELFF. CDR3 nucleotides: TGTGCCAGTAGTCAGGGCCCCGGGGAGCTGTTTTTT.

This clonotype was seen repeatedly, ten times or more. In this CDR3 the conserved last residue, phenylalanine or tryptophan, is missing, so a read error is likely. The V gene is TRBV6-5, the J gene TRBJ2-7; weak D call: TRBD1 (5 bases). The V end was cut by 7 bases, the J end by 1 base, with 8 bases between. Germline assignment: CDR1 MNHEY and CDR2 SVGAGI. The length of the CDR3 is 12 residues. As DNA, the CDR3 is TGTGCCAGCACAGGGCTTTCCTACGAGCAGTACTCC. It encodes CASTGLSYEQYS.

A word on this clonotype: The conserved phenylalanine or tryptophan is not found at the CDR3 terminus, so this likely reflects a read error. No DNA is shown, since the ends of the CDR3 on it are uncertain; the CDR3 is the one TCRdb lists. The chain employs TRBV6-2 or TRBV6-3 and TRBJ2-5; the table's D call, TRBD2, was not checked against the DNA. Germline CDR1 and CDR2: MNHEY and SVGEGT. The CDR3 has 15 residues if both end residues are counted. The CDR3 spells CASSGGLAGVETRYS.

This chain connects TRBV27 to TRBJ1-1, with TRBD1 identical over 7 bases. The junction had 3 bases not matched to a gene; V was cut back by 6 bases and J by 2 bases. The CDR3 has 13 residues. Germline V gives CDR1 MNHEY, CDR2 SMNVEV (reference sequence). The CDR3 bases are TGTGCCAGCAGCCAGGGGGAAAACACTGAAGCTTTCTTT. Translation gives CASSQGENTEAFF.

In this sample, this clonotype turned up many times. The chain combines TRBV6-1 with TRBJ1-1, with TRBD1 as a possible D gene (5 bases). Trimming left V 11 bases short and J 5 bases short, with 18 bases between. There are 13 residues in the CDR3. Looked up from germline, CDR1 is MNHNS and CDR2 is SASEGT. The CDR3 region is CAALPGDKTEAFF. CDR3 DNA sequence: TGTGCCGCCCTTCCGGGGGATAAAACTGAAGCTTTCTTT.

Ten or more counts support this clonotype. This chain connects TRBV30 to TRBJ1-2, with D possibly TRBD1 on 5 matching bases. V shed 2 bases and J shed 9 bases, with 16 bases lying between them. From germline, CDR1 is GTSNPN and CDR2 SVGIG (reference sequence). CDR3 size: 13 residues. CDR3 DNA: TGTGCCTGGAGTAACAGGCCCGGTATGAGCTACACCTTC. This translates into CAWSNRPGMSYTF.